These 14 T cell receptor beta chains were sequenced from one sample in a study of Tregs in tolerant kidney transplant recipients. Method: immunoSEQ multiplex PCR; TCRdb's copy keeps in-frame clones and lacks some. The sample lists 90,000 or so clones, approximately 94% occurring once. Sequenced material: CD8+ T cells from blood. The origin of the receptors is a human donor in good health.

This clone showed up just once. CDR3 sequence: CASGTGSYNEQFF. As DNA, the CDR3 is TGTGCCAGCGGGACGGGCTCCTACAATGAGCAGTTCTTC. This chain links TRBV27 with TRBJ2-1; D is perhaps TRBD1 or TRBD2 (5 bases each). The CDR3 consists of 13 residues. V gave up 8 bases and J gave up 0 bases, with 8 bases separating them. The germline gives CDR1 MNHEY, CDR2 SMNVEV (reference sequence).

The DNA for the CDR3 is TGTGCCAGCAGTCCCAATGAAAAACTGTTTTTT. Protein product: CASSPNEKLFF. The gene calls are TRBV7-6 and TRBJ1-4; D is undetermined. Trimming cost V 6 bases and J 5 bases, with 4 bases left between them. Germline V gene data show CDR1 as SGHVS and CDR2 as FNYEAQ. This CDR3 has 11 residues.

This clone was counted once. This chain uses TRBV19 with TRBJ1-5; D is unresolved. The CDR3 length is 18 residues. V was shortened by 2 bases and J by 7 bases, with 24 bases between the two germline ends. The germline CDR1 and CDR2 sequences are LNHDA and SQIVND (reference sequence). This CDR3 is CASSISGTSWAQNQPQHF. The CDR3 DNA sequence: TGTGCCAGTAGTATATCCGGCACCAGTTGGGCCCAAAACCAGCCCCAGCATTTT. Supplemented by reference TRBV19 and TRBJ1-5, the full variable domain reads DGGITQSPKYLFRKEGQNVTLSCEQNLNHDAMYWYRQDPGQGLRLIYYSQIVNDFQKGDIAEGYSVSREKKESFPLTVTSAQKNPTAFYLCASSISGTSWAQNQPQHFGDGTRLSIL.

J is TRBJ1-5 and V is TRBV21-1. TRBV21-1 is annotated as a pseudogene. The CDR3 length is 18 residues. CDR3 in amino acids: CASSNWAGGDYSNQPQHF. CDR3 DNA: TGTGCCAGCAGCAATTGGGCGGGGGGCGACTATAGCAATCAGCCCCAGCATTTT.

The chain carries TRBV9 and TRBJ1-5; D is ambiguous. V lost 0 bases to trimming and J lost 5 bases, with 6 bases between them. The V gene's germline CDR1 is SGDLS and CDR2 YYNGEE. The CDR3 totals 13 residues. The CDR3 bases are TGTGCCAGCAGCGTAGGCAAAGATCAGCCCCAGCATTTT. As protein: CASSVGKDQPQHF. Combining the CDR3 with reference TRBV9 and TRBJ1-5 gives the whole variable domain DSGVTQTPKHLITATGQRVTLRCSPRSGDLSVYWYQQSLDQGLQFLIQYYNGEERAKGNILERFSAQQFPDLHSELNLSSLELGDSALYFCASSVGKDQPQHFGDGTRLSIL.

The chain uses TRBV7-9 and TRBJ2-7, with no clear D. V was shortened by 5 bases and J by 0 bases, with 23 bases between the two germline ends. The germline V gene has CDR1 SEHNR and CDR2 FQNEAQ (reference sequence). The CDR3 runs to 18 residues. Here the CDR3 reads CASSPETTQFFSSYEQYF. In nucleotides, the CDR3 is TGTGCCAGCAGCCCGGAGACAACTCAATTCTTCAGCTCCTACGAGCAGTACTTC.

The CDR3 DNA reads as TGTGCCAGCAGTGAAACCCCCCAGACAGTTGCGGCTGGCAATCAGCCCCAGCATTTT. Translating gives CASSETPQTVAAGNQPQHF. This chain connects TRBV2 to TRBJ1-5; TRBD1 is a possible D gene (5 bases). CDR1 is SNHLY and CDR2 is FYNNEI in the germline V gene. V gave up 2 bases and J gave up 2 bases, with 22 bases separating them. The CDR3 contains 19 residues.

V gene TRBV6-6 combines with J gene TRBJ2-7; D ambiguous. V lost 8 bases, J lost 2 bases, and 7 bases lay in between. This CDR3 contains 11 residues. CDR1 and CDR2 from the germline V gene are MNHNY and SVGAGI (reference sequence). The CDR3, as DNA: TGTGCCAGCCGGATAGCCTACGAGCAGTACTTC. Its translation is CASRIAYEQYF.

Concerning this clone itself: Other DNA sequences in the sample encode the same CDR3. V is TRBV29-1 and J is TRBJ2-7, with a tentative D call TRBD1 (6 bases). The CDR3 length is 12 residues. V was cut by 6 bases and J by 2 bases, with 11 bases left in between. CDR1 and CDR2 (germline): SQVTM, ANQGSEA. CDR3 nucleotides: TGCAGCGTCGGCAGGGGTACCTACGAGCAGTACTTC. Protein sequence: CSVGRGTYEQYF.

The J gene is TRBJ2-7, the V gene TRBV27; D is ambiguous. Germline CDR1 reads MNHEY; CDR2 reads SMNVEV (reference sequence). Trimming stripped 4 bases from V and 0 bases from J, with 7 bases between. This CDR3 region has 13 residues. The DNA for the CDR3 is TGTGCCAGCAGTTCGCTAAGCTCCTACGAGCAGTACTTC. Amino acid sequence: CASSSLSSYEQYF.

The chain combines TRBV5-4 with TRBJ1-2; TRBD1 matches at 7 bases. CDR3 length: 15 amino acids. Germline-derived CDR1 and CDR2 are SGHNT and YYREEE (reference sequence). Losses at the gene ends were 0 bases for V and 2 bases for J; bases not matched to a gene: 4. The CDR3: CASSLAPGGNYGYTF. CDR3 DNA sequence: TGTGCCAGCAGCTTGGCCCCAGGGGGAAACTATGGCTACACCTTC.

The chain carries TRBV27 and TRBJ1-1, with D hard to call. This CDR3 spans 15 amino acids. Trimming shortened V by 6 bases and J by 0 bases, and 14 bases separated the two germline ends. The germline V gene encodes CDR1 MNHEY and CDR2 SMNVEV (reference sequence). CDR3 sequence (DNA): TGTGCCAGCAGCGACCTACAGCTTTTGAACACTGAAGCTTTCTTT. Translated, it gives CASSDLQLLNTEAFF.

This chain joins TRBV19 and TRBJ1-2, with 8 bases that match TRBD1. This CDR3 has 15 amino acids. Germline V lookup: CDR1 LNHDA, CDR2 SQIVND (reference sequence). Trimming removed 5 bases from V and 8 bases from J; junction bases left unmatched: 13. The CDR3 is CASSSSLTGDGGYTF. DNA for the CDR3: TGTGCCAGTAGTTCCAGCCTGACAGGGGACGGCGGCTACACCTTC.

The chain has TRBV5-1 and TRBJ1-2, with 8 bases matching TRBD1. Germline CDR1 reads SGHRS; CDR2 reads YFSETQ. The junction had 10 bases not matched to a gene; V was cut back by 3 bases and J by 3 bases. The CDR3 length is 16 residues. The CDR3 DNA sequence: TGCGCCAGCAGCTCACCCGGCGGGACAGGTCACTATGGCTACACCTTC. The encoded protein is CASSSPGGTGHYGYTF.